The 32 T cell receptor beta chains below come from one sample, sequenced in a study of control samples from healthy donors and cancer patients. TCRdb's table, derived via immunoSEQ multiplex PCR, lists solely in-frame clones and lacks some. The table lists 65,000 to 90,000 clones, around 90% of them singletons, with about 9.5% in the top ten. The material sequenced was PBMCs. The receptors here all came from a woman aged 50 to 60 with colorectal cancer.

The V gene is TRBV5-6, the J gene TRBJ2-5; D is ambiguous. This CDR3 contains 13 residues. The V end was cut by 0 bases, the J end by 5 bases, with 8 bases between. CDR1 and CDR2 (germline): SGHDT, YYEEEE. CDR3 coding DNA: TGTGCCAGCAGCTTGGGAGCGCAGGAGACCCAGTACTTC. Amino acids: CASSLGAQETQYF. The variable domain in full, with the rest retrieved from reference TRBV5-6 and TRBJ2-5, is DAGVTQSPTHLIKTRGQQVTLRCSPKSGHDTVSWYQQALGQGPQFIFQYYEEEERQRGNFPDRFSGHQFPNYSSELNVNALLLGDSALYLCASSLGAQETQYFGPGTRLLVL.

The chain employs TRBV5-1 and TRBJ2-2; D unclear. V lost 4 bases, J lost 6 bases, and 16 bases lay in between. Germline V gene data show CDR1 as SGHRS and CDR2 as YFSETQ. This CDR3 is 15 amino acids long. The CDR3 DNA reads TGCGCCAGCAGCCTTATGACTCTTCGCTCCGGGGAGCTGTTTTTT. This codes for CASSLMTLRSGELFF.

The chain uses TRBV12-3 or TRBV12-4 and TRBJ1-2; no clear D gene. This CDR3 has 12 residues. With 5 bases removed from V and 3 bases from J, the gap between germline ends came to 7 bases. The CDR3 loop is CASSPQYYGYTF. CDR3 coding DNA: TGTGCCAGCAGTCCCCAGTACTATGGCTACACCTTC.

This clone appeared a single time. The chain recombines TRBV19 with TRBJ2-2, with D maybe TRBD1 (6 bases). The V end lost 8 bases, the J end lost 5 bases, and 18 bases lay between the germline ends. The CDR3 runs to 15 residues. Per germline, CDR1 LNHDA and CDR2 SQIVND (reference sequence). For the CDR3, the DNA is TGTGCCAGTCGGCCCAGGGGCCTTAGGACCGGGGAGCTGTTTTTT. As protein: CASRPRGLRTGELFF.

A remark on this clone: Other DNA sequences in the same sample also yield this CDR3. V is TRBV28 and J is TRBJ2-5, with TRBD1 identical over 8 bases. CDR3 size: 14 residues. J lost 5 bases, V lost 3 bases, and 5 bases had no gene match. The germline CDR1 and CDR2 sequences are MDHEN and SYDVKM. CDR3 bases: TGTGCCAGCAGTTTGGCCAGGGGGCCGGAGACCCAGTACTTC. As protein: CASSLARGPETQYF.

V and J are TRBV11-3 and TRBJ2-3; TRBD1 agrees at 8 bases. With V trimmed by 4 bases and J by 3 bases, 9 bases remained unmatched. The CDR3 contains 16 residues. Germline V gene data show CDR1 as SGHNT and CDR2 as YENEEA. The CDR3 reads CASSYGVRGQTDTQYF. The CDR3 DNA is TGTGCCAGCAGCTATGGGGTCAGGGGGCAAACAGATACGCAGTATTTT.

The chain has TRBV30 and TRBJ2-5, with a tentative D call TRBD2 (5 bases). CDR1 is GTSNPN and CDR2 is SVGIG in the germline V gene (reference sequence). Trimming took 4 bases from V and 1 from J, leaving 16 bases between them. The CDR3 is 15 amino acids. The CDR3: CAWTWGVIIQETQYF. The CDR3 region has the DNA TGTGCCTGGACATGGGGAGTGATAATCCAAGAGACCCAGTACTTC.

The chain joins TRBV23-1 to TRBJ1-2; D is unclear. TRBV23-1 is filed as an ORF, its function uncertain. Trimming removed 6 bases from V and 0 bases from J, with 17 bases in between. The CDR3 runs to 16 residues. The CDR3: CASRPGFCTPNYGYTF. Here the CDR3 DNA reads TGCGCCAGCAGGCCAGGTTTTTGTACTCCTAACTATGGCTACACCTTC.

This clone was found a few times. The chain is built from TRBV30 and TRBJ1-2, with D possibly TRBD1 on 5 matching bases. CDR3 length: 14 residues. Germline V gene lookup returns CDR1 GTSNPN and CDR2 SVGIG (reference sequence). V was pared by 3 bases and J by 2 bases, with 13 bases between. CDR3 protein: CAWSEGSTNYGYTF. The CDR3, as DNA: TGTGCCTGGAGCGAGGGGTCGACGAACTATGGCTACACCTTC.

The chain joins TRBV7-2 to TRBJ1-5; D gene unclear. Germline V CDR1 and CDR2: SGHTA, FQGNSA. The CDR3 has 14 residues. Trimming took off 2 bases at V and 3 bases at J, with 8 bases between the two ends. For the CDR3, the DNA is TGTGCCAGCAGCTTATCTTCCCACAATCAGCCCCAGCATTTT. Protein product: CASSLSSHNQPQHF.

V and J are TRBV5-1 and TRBJ2-5, with 9 nucleotides matching TRBD2. This CDR3 region has 16 residues. J lost 0 bases, V lost 0 bases, and 3 bases had no gene match. The germline gives CDR1 SGHRS, CDR2 YFSETQ. The CDR3 sequence is CASSLGASGDQETQYF. The CDR3 DNA is TGCGCCAGCAGCTTGGGGGCTAGCGGGGACCAAGAGACCCAGTACTTC.

The chain joins TRBV10-3 to TRBJ2-5; D tentatively fits TRBD1 or TRBD2 (5 bases each). This CDR3 has 15 residues. CDR1 and CDR2 from the germline V gene are ENHRY and SYGVKD. V lost 2 bases to trimming and J lost 3 bases, with 13 bases between them. The CDR3 is CAISEMRGLEETQYF. The DNA of the CDR3 is TGTGCCATCAGTGAGATGAGGGGTTTGGAAGAGACCCAGTACTTC.

V is TRBV4-3 and J is TRBJ1-6; the match to TRBD1 covers 8 bases. The CDR3 covers 13 residues. V shed 2 bases and J 12 bases; nucleotides not matched to a gene: 3. Germline V gene data show CDR1 as LGHNA and CDR2 as YSLEER. The CDR3 loop reads CASSQQGALPLHF. The CDR3 coding sequence is TGCGCCAGCAGCCAACAGGGGGCATTACCCCTCCACTTT.

V gene TRBV27 combines with J gene TRBJ1-1; the D gene is possibly TRBD1 (5 bases). The CDR3 sequence is 13 residues long. CDR1 is MNHEY, CDR2 SMNVEV, per germline (reference sequence). Deletions cut 4 bases from V and 3 bases from J, with 9 bases between. The DNA of the CDR3 is TGTGCCAGCAGTTCCCGGGGGTACACTGAAGCTTTCTTT. Protein sequence: CASSSRGYTEAFF.

This clone was counted a few times. The rearrangement links TRBV27 to TRBJ1-6; D is possibly TRBD1 (6 bases). With 1 base removed from V and 10 bases from J, the gap between germline ends came to 14 bases. Germline CDR1 is MNHEY and CDR2 is SMNVEV (reference sequence). The length of the CDR3 is 15 residues. This CDR3 is CASSLYGGGISPLHF. The CDR3 DNA reads TGTGCCAGCAGTTTATACGGGGGCGGAATATCACCCCTCCACTTT.

The CDR3 here is CASRSPGGRGNEQFF. CDR3 coding DNA: TGTGCCAGCAGATCACCCGGGGGGCGGGGGAATGAGCAGTTCTTC. The chain employs TRBV7-2 and TRBJ2-1, with TRBD2 as a possible D gene (7 bases). The CDR3 is 15 residues long. The germline gives CDR1 SGHTA, CDR2 FQGNSA. V was trimmed by 6 bases and J by 7 bases, leaving 19 bases between them.

The chain combines TRBV5-1 with TRBJ2-6, with 8 bases matching TRBD1. The trim removed 3 bases at V and 9 bases at J, leaving 5 bases unmatched. This CDR3 spans 14 amino acids. CDR1 is SGHRS, CDR2 YFSETQ, per germline. The CDR3 region has the DNA TGCGCCAGCAGCTCCTCCGGGACAGGCAACGTCCTGACTTTC. It translates to CASSSSGTGNVLTF.

This clone was observed once. The chain uses TRBV9 and TRBJ2-1, with 10 bases identical to TRBD1. J was trimmed by 8 bases and V by 0 bases; bases with no gene match: 8. The CDR3 is made up of 16 amino acids. Germline V CDR1 and CDR2: SGDLS, YYNGEE. For the CDR3, the DNA is TGTGCCAGCAGCGTAGTGGGACAGGGGATGAAGGATGAGCAGTTCTTC. Residues: CASSVVGQGMKDEQFF. Filled out from reference TRBV9 and TRBJ2-1, the complete variable domain reads DSGVTQTPKHLITATGQRVTLRCSPRSGDLSVYWYQQSLDQGLQFLIQYYNGEERAKGNILERFSAQQFPDLHSELNLSSLELGDSALYFCASSVVGQGMKDEQFFGPGTRLTVL.

V gene TRBV7-2 combines with J gene TRBJ1-1; 7 bases line up with TRBD1. Germline V gene data show CDR1 as SGHTA and CDR2 as FQGNSA. This CDR3 is 13 amino acids long. The junction had 3 bases not matched to a gene; V was cut back by 8 bases and J by 0 bases. The CDR3 DNA reads as TGTGCCAGCGGCAGGGGGATGAACACTGAAGCTTTCTTT. The encoded protein is CASGRGMNTEAFF.

The rearrangement links TRBV5-1 to TRBJ1-1, with a possible D match to TRBD1 (5 bases). V lost 4 bases and J lost 8, with 18 bases in between. The CDR3 sequence is 14 residues long. In germline, CDR1 is SGHRS, CDR2 YFSETQ. CDR3 nucleotides: TGCGCCAGCAGCCCTCAGGGAGGGGCTTCGGAAGCTTTCTTT. Protein sequence: CASSPQGGASEAFF.

This chain links TRBV7-2 with TRBJ2-5; perhaps TRBD2 as D (6 bases). The CDR3 is made up of 15 amino acids. Trimming left V 5 bases short and J 4 bases short, with 17 bases between. In germline, CDR1 is SGHTA, CDR2 FQGNSA. The CDR3 DNA sequence: TGTGCCAGCAGCCCAGGCGGAGGGAGGAGAGAGACCCAGTACTTC. Translated: CASSPGGGRRETQYF.

V and J are TRBV6-2 or TRBV6-3 and TRBJ2-3; 7 bases map to TRBD2. The V and J ends lost 4 bases and 0 bases, in that order; junction bases with no gene match: 7. The V gene's germline CDR1 is MNHEY and CDR2 SVGEGT. CDR3 length: 16 residues. The CDR3 sequence: CASSWGGGGSTDTQYF. As DNA, the CDR3 is TGTGCCAGCAGTTGGGGGGGAGGCGGAAGCACAGATACGCAGTATTTT.

This clone was detected a few times. CDR3 protein: CASSLRTGQGNTIYF. The CDR3 DNA reads as TGCGCCAGCAGCCTAAGGACAGGGCAAGGAAACACCATATATTTT. The gene calls are TRBV4-1 and TRBJ1-3; 8 nucleotides align to TRBD1. V was clipped by 4 bases and J by 4 bases; unmatched bases: 6. Germline values: CDR1 MGHRA, CDR2 YSYEKL. CDR3 length: 15 amino acids.

This rearrangement joins TRBV10-3 to TRBJ1-2; tentatively, D is TRBD1 (6 bases). The germline V and J ends were trimmed by 3 bases and 6 bases, with 14 bases remaining between them. The CDR3 is made up of 14 amino acids. In germline, CDR1 is ENHRY, CDR2 SYGVKD. The CDR3 sequence: CAISDQGRGDGYTF. The DNA for the CDR3 is TGTGCCATCAGTGACCAGGGAAGGGGGGATGGCTACACCTTC.

The chain has TRBV19 and TRBJ2-2, with 10 bases fitting TRBD2. Losses at the gene ends were 10 bases for V and 5 bases for J; bases not matched to a gene: 7. The CDR3 loop spans 14 amino acids. Germline assignment: CDR1 LNHDA and CDR2 SQIVND (reference sequence). Here the CDR3 DNA reads TGTGCCACCCTGGAGCGGGGGGGAACCGGGGAGCTGTTTTTT. Protein product: CATLERGGTGELFF.

The J gene is TRBJ2-7, the V gene TRBV4-1, with D perhaps matching TRBD1 or TRBD2 (5 bases each). V dropped 3 bases and J dropped 7 bases, with 19 bases sitting between them. Germline V gives CDR1 MGHRA, CDR2 YSYEKL. The CDR3 runs to 15 residues. The CDR3, as DNA: TGCGCCAGCAGCCACGGTCTAGCCCCATGGGGGGAGCAGTACGTC. Translated, it gives CASSHGLAPWGEQYV.

This chain links TRBV9 with TRBJ1-4; 10 positions agree with TRBD1. Unmatched junction bases numbered 3, after V lost 3 bases and J lost 4 bases. In germline, CDR1 is SGDLS, CDR2 YYNGEE. This CDR3 has 15 residues. The CDR3 spells CASSAGTGVNEKLFF. DNA of the CDR3: TGTGCCAGCAGCGCCGGGACAGGGGTTAATGAAAAACTGTTTTTT. The variable domain in full, completed from reference TRBV9 and TRBJ1-4, reads DSGVTQTPKHLITATGQRVTLRCSPRSGDLSVYWYQQSLDQGLQFLIQYYNGEERAKGNILERFSAQQFPDLHSELNLSSLELGDSALYFCASSAGTGVNEKLFFGSGTQLSVL.

The V gene is TRBV6-2 or TRBV6-3, the J gene TRBJ1-5; tentative D call: TRBD1 (6 bases). Trimming took off 4 bases at V and 4 bases at J, with 8 bases between the two ends. Per the germline V gene, CDR1 is MNHEY and CDR2 is SVGEGT. The CDR3 is made up of 13 amino acids. CDR3 sequence reads: CASSLQGNQPQHF. CDR3 bases: TGTGCCAGCAGTTTACAGGGAAATCAGCCCCAGCATTTT.

The V and J genes are TRBV3-1 (or the pseudogene TRBV3-2) and TRBJ2-3; 12 bases agree with TRBD2. Germline V lookup: CDR1 LGHDT, CDR2 YNNKEL (reference sequence). J lost 5 bases, V lost 3 bases, and 6 bases had no gene match. CDR3 length: 16 residues. This CDR3 is CASSHPLAGGGDTQYF. Here the CDR3 DNA reads TGTGCCAGCAGCCACCCACTAGCGGGGGGTGGAGATACGCAGTATTTT.

The gene calls are TRBV19 and TRBJ2-2; 9 bases match TRBD1. The CDR3 has 15 residues. Per germline, CDR1 LNHDA and CDR2 SQIVND (reference sequence). After removal of 8 bases from V and 2 bases from J, the junction contained 6 bases not matched to a gene. In DNA form, the CDR3 reads TGTGCCAGTGCCGGGACAGGGTATAACACCGGGGAGCTGTTTTTT. Protein: CASAGTGYNTGELFF. The variable domain in full, with the rest retrieved from reference TRBV19 and TRBJ2-2, is DGGITQSPKYLFRKEGQNVTLSCEQNLNHDAMYWYRQDPGQGLRLIYYSQIVNDFQKGDIAEGYSVSREKKESFPLTVTSAQKNPTAFYLCASAGTGYNTGELFFGEGSRLTVL.

The rearrangement joins TRBV7-2 to TRBJ2-3, with D unresolved. CDR3 length: 14 residues. Germline loops: CDR1 SGHTA, CDR2 FQGNSA. Trimming removed 1 base from V and 2 bases from J, with 7 bases in between. The CDR3 coding sequence is TGTGCCAGCAGCTTAGATGGCAACACAGATACGCAGTATTTT. Translated, it gives CASSLDGNTDTQYF.

V and J are TRBV4-3 and TRBJ2-1, with 7 bases identical to TRBD1. V dropped 0 bases and J dropped 7; count of bases not matched to a gene: 9. The CDR3 has 16 amino acids. In germline, CDR1 is LGHNA, CDR2 YSLEER. The CDR3 DNA reads as TGCGCCAGCAGCCAAGAAGCAGGGGGAAGCAGGAATGAGCAGTTCTTC. This sequence encodes CASSQEAGGSRNEQFF.